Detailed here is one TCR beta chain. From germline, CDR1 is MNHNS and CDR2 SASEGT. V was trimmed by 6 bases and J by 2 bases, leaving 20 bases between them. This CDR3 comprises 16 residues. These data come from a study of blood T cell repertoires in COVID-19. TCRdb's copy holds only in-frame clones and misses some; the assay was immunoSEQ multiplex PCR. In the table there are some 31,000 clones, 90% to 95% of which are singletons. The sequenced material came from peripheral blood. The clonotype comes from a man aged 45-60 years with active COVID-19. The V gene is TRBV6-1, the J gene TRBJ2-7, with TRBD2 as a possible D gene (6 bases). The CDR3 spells CASSESGGRNTYEQYF. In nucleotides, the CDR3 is TGTGCCAGCAGCGAAAGTGGTGGGAGGAACACCTACGAGCAGTACTTC.